This T cell receptor beta chain was found in a study of OX40 agonist ivuxolimab in advanced cancers. With V trimmed by 0 bases and J by 4 bases, 6 bases remained unmatched. Germline values: CDR1 SGHRS, CDR2 YFSETQ. CDR3 length equals 16 residues. TCRdb keeps only in-frame clones here, not all; method: immunoSEQ multiplex PCR. The sample contains around 63,000 clones, around nine tenths of which appear only once. Peripheral blood came from all dose cohorts at three timepoints. The chain uses TRBV5-1 and TRBJ2-1; 8 bases are a match to TRBD2. The receptor's source is an adult with an advanced solid tumor such as melanoma, head and neck, liver or kidney cancer. Specimen: CD4+ or CD8+ T cells sorted from blood, collected in a trial of the OX40 agonist ivuxolimab. Here the CDR3 DNA reads TGCGCCAGCAGCTTGGGTGCTAGCGGGTTATACAATGAGCAGTTCTTC. Residues: CASSLGASGLYNEQFF.